The entry below describes one TCR beta chain. Its antigen is still unknown. The input lacks base qualities; no much larger clone sits a single base away. The data were taken from a study of blood T cell repertoires in COVID-19 (dated by TCRdb to the early 2020s). Study-level background: Collaborator samples came from the United States, Italy and Spain and covered acute and convalescent phases of COVID-19. Nearly every sample came with metadata listing a de-identified subject ID, COVID-19 status, age in years and sex. Where HLA class I and class II types were available, the types were taken from metadata supplied by the sample provider, not from assay-based typing. The repertoires were made available in a free public database intended to serve as a resource for research on the immune response to SARS-CoV-2. Subjects who had been exposed to COVID-19, were actively infected with it, or had recovered from it provided the deeply sampled blood TCRbeta repertoires that made up the dataset. Samples were obtained from the ongoing ImmuneRACE study (first 160 participants) and from some 1,200 subjects provided by 6 global collaborators. The prospective study material was composed of cDNA or gDNA derived from T cells, B-cell-depleted T cells, or PBMCs.

The CDR3, cysteine through phenylalanine, is 14 amino acids long. The sequence is cut down to CDR3 DNA, 42 bases in frame from base 1. From a lookup of the germline V gene, CDR1 and CDR2 are SGHTA and FQGNSA. V sheds 1 base and J sheds 9 bases, leaving 12 bases between their ends. TCRbeta CDR3 regions were amplified from genomic DNA using the immunoSEQ Assay, a bias-controlled multiplex PCR. Per the original workflow: The number of nucleated cells in each sample was estimated from the amplification of reference gene primers within the assay. Sequence reads were collapsed and filtered to measure the absolute abundance of every unique TCRbeta CDR3 rearrangement. For each sample, productive Simpson clonality was calculated by taking the square root of Simpson's diversity index across productive rearrangements. Entries here come from immuneACCESS through TCRdb and include only in-frame sequences with V and J called. Some clones fail to appear in such tables; in the studies checked, an unresolved V gene covers under half of the shortfall, and the cause of the remainder is unknown. V and J calls plus clone size are reproduced from that table; the DNA served to infer D and trimming. The sample table lists approximately 210,000 clones, 80% to 85% of them with a count of one. Clones ranked in the top ten supply 10% to 13% of the sample.

One collaborating source in Seattle enrolled patients during active infection and followed them longitudinally through the course of disease. Each collaborating institution followed its own protocols to collect whole blood in K2EDTA tubes. For TCRbeta analysis, collaborators shipped samples as frozen whole blood, isolated PBMCs, or DNA extracted from either of those sample types. What the work shows at the level of the full study, not this receptor alone: Clinical and demographic metadata were provided uncurated, with the amount varying by source and participant.

The sequenced sample was peripheral blood. The sequence derives from a woman aged 80 or over with COVID-19, enrolled during active disease. The chain is encoded by TRBV7-2 joined to TRBJ1-4, with no confidently assigned D gene. The DNA reads TGTGCCAGCAGCTTAGGCGGGAGCCTGCAAAAACTGTTTTTT. Translated, this gives CASSLGGSLQKLFF. Here the CDR3 is joined to the reference TRBV7-2 and TRBJ1-4 genes, and the full variable domain is: GAGVSQSPSNKVTEKGKDVELRCDPISGHTALYWYRQSLGQGLEFLIYFQGNSAPDKSGLPSDRFSAERTGGSVSTLTIQRTQQEDSAVYLCASSLGGSLQKLFFGSGTQLSVL.